This T cell receptor (beta chain) was captured by sequencing in a study of blood T cells in healthy people across ages. Sample-barcoded 5' priming and a J-beta primer mix drove a second PCR of about 6 to 11 cycles. TCRdb re-called the 5' RACE reads with MiXCR, one entry per CDR3 protein. The sample has about 840,000 distinct CDR3 sequences; roughly 29% are singletons. The CDR3 is 16 residues long. Germline V gene lookup returns CDR1 MDHEN and CDR2 SYDVKM. The sample was also reused in another study, on T cells of mothers and their children.

Source material: blood. The rearrangement links TRBV28 to TRBJ2-4, with 11 bases identical to TRBD2. TRBJ2-7 matches the DNA end more closely, so the J call is doubtful. This clonotype was sampled from a woman between 40 and 55 years old in good health. In DNA, the CDR3 is TGTGCCAGCAGCCCTACTAGCGGGGGAGCTACCTACGAGCAGTACTTC. Translated, it gives CASSPTSGGATYEQYF.